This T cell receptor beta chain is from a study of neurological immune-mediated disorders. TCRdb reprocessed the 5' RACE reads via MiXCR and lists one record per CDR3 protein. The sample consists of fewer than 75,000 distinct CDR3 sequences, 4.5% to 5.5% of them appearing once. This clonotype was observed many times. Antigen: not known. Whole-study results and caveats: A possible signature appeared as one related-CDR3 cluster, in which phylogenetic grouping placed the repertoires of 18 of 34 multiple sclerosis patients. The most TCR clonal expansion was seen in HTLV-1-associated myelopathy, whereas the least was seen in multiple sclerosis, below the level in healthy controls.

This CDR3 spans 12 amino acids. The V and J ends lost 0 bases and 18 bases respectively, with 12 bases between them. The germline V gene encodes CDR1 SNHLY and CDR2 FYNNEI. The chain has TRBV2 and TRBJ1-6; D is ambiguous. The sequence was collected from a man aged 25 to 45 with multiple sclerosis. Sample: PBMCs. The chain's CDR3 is CASSEAGAFTHF. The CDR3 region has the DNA TGTGCCAGCAGTGAAGCGGGAGCCTTTACCCACTTT.